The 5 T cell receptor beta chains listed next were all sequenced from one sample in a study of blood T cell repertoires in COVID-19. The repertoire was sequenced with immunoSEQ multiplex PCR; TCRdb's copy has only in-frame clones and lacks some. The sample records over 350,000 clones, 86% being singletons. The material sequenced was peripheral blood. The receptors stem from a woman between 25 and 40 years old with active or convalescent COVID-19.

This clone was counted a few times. The CDR3 reads CASSVSGTSGYEQYF. CDR3 nucleotides: TGTGCCAGCAGCGTATCCGGGACTAGCGGCTACGAGCAGTACTTC. The rearrangement links TRBV9 to TRBJ2-7; 11 bases fit TRBD2. The CDR3 contains 15 residues. With 1 base clipped from V and 3 bases from J, the junction kept 3 bases outside the gene matches. Germline values: CDR1 SGDLS, CDR2 YYNGEE.

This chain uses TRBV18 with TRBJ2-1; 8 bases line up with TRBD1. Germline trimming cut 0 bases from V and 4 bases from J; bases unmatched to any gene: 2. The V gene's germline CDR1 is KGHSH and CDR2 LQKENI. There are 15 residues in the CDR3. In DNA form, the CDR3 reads TGTGCCAGCTCACCACCGGGACAGGTGTACAATGAGCAGTTCTTC. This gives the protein CASSPPGQVYNEQFF.

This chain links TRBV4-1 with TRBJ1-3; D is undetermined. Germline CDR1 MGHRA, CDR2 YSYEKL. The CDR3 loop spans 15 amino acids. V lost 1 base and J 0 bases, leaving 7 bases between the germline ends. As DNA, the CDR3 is TGCGCCAGCAGCCAAGTGGGAGGCTCTGGAAACACCATATATTTT. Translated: CASSQVGGSGNTIYF.

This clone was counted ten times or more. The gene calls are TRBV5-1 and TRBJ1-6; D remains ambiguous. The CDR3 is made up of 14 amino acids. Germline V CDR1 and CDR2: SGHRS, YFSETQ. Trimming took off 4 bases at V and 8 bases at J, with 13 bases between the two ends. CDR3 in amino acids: CASSPGLDDSPLHF. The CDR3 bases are TGCGCCAGCAGCCCCGGGTTAGATGATTCACCCCTCCACTTT.

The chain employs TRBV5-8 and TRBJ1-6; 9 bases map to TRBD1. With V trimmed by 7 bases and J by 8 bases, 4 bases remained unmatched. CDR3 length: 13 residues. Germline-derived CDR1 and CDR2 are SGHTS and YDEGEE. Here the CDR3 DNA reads TGTGCCAGCGGGAGACAGGGGGATTCACCCCTCCACTTT. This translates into CASGRQGDSPLHF.